The 14 T cell receptor beta chains below all came from one sample that was sequenced in a study of shared clonotypes between healthy human individuals. Here immunoSEQ multiplex PCR was the method, and the copy in TCRdb shows in-frame clones only, minus some. The repertoire holds about 2.4 million clones, over 85% seen once, with more than 0.35% in the top ten. Sequences were obtained from naive CD4+ T cells from PBMCs. Indicated subset: CD45RA+ positively selected. Receptors were obtained from a young man in good health. Some clones in this sample may be carry-over from other donors' samples.

The rearrangement joins TRBV5-6 to TRBJ2-2; no firm D call. Per the germline V gene, CDR1 is SGHDT and CDR2 is YYEEEE. The CDR3 loop spans 14 amino acids. Deletions cut 0 bases from V and 7 bases from J, with 10 bases between. CDR3 residues: CASSLDWSGGELFF. DNA for the CDR3: TGTGCCAGCAGCTTGGACTGGTCCGGCGGGGAGCTGTTTTTT. Complete variable domain (other parts from reference TRBV5-6 and TRBJ2-2): DAGVTQSPTHLIKTRGQQVTLRCSPKSGHDTVSWYQQALGQGPQFIFQYYEEEERQRGNFPDRFSGHQFPNYSSELNVNALLLGDSALYLCASSLDWSGGELFFGEGSRLTVL.

The CDR3 region has the DNA TGTGCCAGCAGTTGGTTCTACAGCACAGATACGCAGTATTTT. Translating gives CASSWFYSTDTQYF. The chain couples TRBV27 to TRBJ2-3; D is unclear. The V gene lost 4 bases and the J gene lost 0 bases, with 8 bases spanning the gap. CDR3 length: 14 amino acids. Germline CDR1 and CDR2: MNHEY and SMNVEV (reference sequence).

The table lists this clone with a count of one. This rearrangement joins TRBV5-4 to TRBJ2-7; D perhaps matches TRBD1 (6 bases). The V and J ends lost 2 bases and 5 bases respectively, with 14 bases between them. The CDR3 runs 14 residues. Germline lookup yields CDR1 SGHNT and CDR2 YYREEE (reference sequence). CDR3 residues: CASSLGQFSDEQYF. The CDR3 nucleotides read TGTGCCAGCAGCTTAGGACAGTTCAGCGACGAGCAGTACTTC.

The chain links TRBV27 to TRBJ2-2; D might be TRBD2 (6 bases). Trimming left V 6 bases short and J 0 bases short, with 23 bases between. The CDR3 is 19 residues long. Germline CDR1 reads MNHEY; CDR2 reads SMNVEV (reference sequence). The CDR3 DNA reads as TGTGCCAGCAGGGGGGGACGGACCACCGGAGGGACGAACACCGGGGAGCTGTTTTTT. It codes for CASRGGRTTGGTNTGELFF.

V usage is TRBV18 and J usage is TRBJ2-7, with 10 bases aligning to TRBD1. The germline V gene has CDR1 KGHSH and CDR2 LQKENI. J lost 7 bases, V lost 6 bases, and 9 bases had no gene match. This CDR3 contains 14 residues. The CDR3 loop reads CASSQTGGEGEQYF. For the CDR3, the DNA is TGTGCCAGCTCGCAGACAGGGGGCGAAGGAGAGCAGTACTTC.

The chain joins TRBV6-6 to TRBJ2-5; 15 nucleotides align to TRBD2. Germline V lookup: CDR1 MNHNY, CDR2 SVGAGI (reference sequence). V gave up 7 bases and J gave up 3 bases; unmatched junction bases: 6. The CDR3 is made up of 16 amino acids. CDR3 sequence reads: CASTPRTSGREETQYF. In nucleotides, the CDR3 is TGTGCCAGCACCCCGAGGACTAGCGGGAGGGAAGAGACCCAGTACTTC.

Comments on this clone: Other DNA sequences in this sample translate to the same CDR3. The CDR3: CASAGTANTGELFF. In DNA, the CDR3 is TGTGCCAGTGCAGGGACAGCGAACACCGGGGAGCTGTTTTTT. V is TRBV2 and J is TRBJ2-2; 7 bases are a match to TRBD1. The CDR3 contains 14 residues. The junction had 4 bases not matched to a gene; V was cut back by 9 bases and J by 0 bases. The V gene's germline CDR1 is SNHLY and CDR2 FYNNEI.

This clone was seen a single time. The V and J genes are TRBV10-3 and TRBJ2-3; 10 nucleotides match TRBD1. CDR3 length: 16 amino acids. V shed 6 bases, J shed 3 bases, and the junction held 9 bases outside the gene matches. Germline V gene lookup returns CDR1 ENHRY and CDR2 SYGVKD. The CDR3 loop is CAIRKVGQGITDTQYF. The CDR3 DNA reads as TGTGCCATCAGGAAGGTGGGACAGGGGATAACAGATACGCAGTATTTT.

The rearrangement uses TRBV25-1 and TRBJ1-1; D not certain. The germline V and J ends were trimmed by 3 bases and 3 bases, with 17 bases remaining between them. CDR1 and CDR2 from the germline V gene are MGHDK and SYGVNS. The CDR3 runs to 16 residues. The CDR3 DNA reads TGTGCCAGCAGTGACCATATGGCAGGTATACACACTGAAGCTTTCTTT. Its protein product is CASSDHMAGIHTEAFF. Based on the CDR3 plus reference TRBV25-1 and TRBJ1-1, the full variable domain is EADIYQTPRYLVIGTGKKITLECSQTMGHDKMYWYQQDPGMELHLIHYSYGVNSTEKGDLSSESTVSRIRTEHFPLTLESARPSHTSQYLCASSDHMAGIHTEAFFGQGTRLTVV.

This rearrangement joins TRBV10-3 to TRBJ1-2; 9 positions match TRBD1. This CDR3 has 14 amino acids. Germline-derived CDR1 and CDR2 are ENHRY and SYGVKD. J was trimmed by 6 bases and V by 3 bases; bases with no gene match: 5. The CDR3 spells CAISDPGTGNGYTF. The CDR3 nucleotides read TGTGCCATCAGTGACCCCGGGACAGGGAATGGCTACACCTTC.

This clone was observed a single time. This rearrangement joins TRBV7-9 to TRBJ1-3; 8 nucleotides line up with TRBD1. The CDR3 is made up of 17 amino acids. Germline CDR1 SEHNR, CDR2 FQNEAQ (reference sequence). With 7 bases clipped from V and 2 bases from J, the junction kept 13 bases outside the gene matches. In DNA, the CDR3 is TGTGCCAGCACCGCTGGCGGACAGGGAAGACCTGGAAACACCATATATTTT. It translates to CASTAGGQGRPGNTIYF.

V gene TRBV4-2 combines with J gene TRBJ1-6, with TRBD1 matching 11 bases. CDR1 is LGHNA and CDR2 is YNFKEQ in the germline V gene. Trimming at V came to 2 bases and at J to 9 bases, leaving 12 bases not matched to a gene. The CDR3 totals 18 residues. This chain's CDR3 is CASSQRLGQGVFGSPLHF. The CDR3, as DNA: TGTGCCAGCAGCCAACGTCTGGGACAGGGGGTTTTTGGTTCACCCCTCCACTTT.

J is TRBJ1-2 and V is TRBV28; D gene uncertain. The CDR3 loop spans 13 amino acids. Germline CDR1 is MDHEN and CDR2 is SYDVKM. V was pared by 11 bases and J by 0 bases, with 13 bases between. CDR3 sequence: CAFRSPANYGYTF. CDR3 sequence (DNA): TGTGCCTTCCGATCCCCAGCTAACTATGGCTACACCTTC.

The chain couples TRBV7-2 to TRBJ2-5; a weak D match, TRBD2 (6 bases). Trimming removed 5 bases at V and 4 bases at J, with 11 bases between. This CDR3 has 13 amino acids. Germline V CDR1 and CDR2: SGHTA, FQGNSA. CDR3 in DNA: TGTGCCAGCAGCCCTGGGACTCTAGAGACCCAGTACTTC. The encoded protein is CASSPGTLETQYF.